This TCR beta chain was recovered during a study of CD8 T cells in Susac syndrome (dated by TCRdb to between 2018 and 2021). Regarding the complete study: The study used repertoire sequencing to test whether antigen drove CD8+ T cell activation and differentiation in Susac syndrome. The study compared CD8+ T cell repertoire clonality among 12 healthy donors, around 14 Susac syndrome patients and 15 multiple sclerosis patients.

RNA was extracted with the RNeasy kit and about 0.5 to 1 ug was reverse transcribed using random hexamers. The immunoSEQ multiplex PCR assay, covering 54 Vbeta and 13 Jbeta segments, was used to amplify TCR beta CDR3 regions. Bias from PCR amplification was corrected by using a synthetic template baseline for primer optimization and for computational correction. In the paper's pipeline: Reads were annotated to V, D and J genes according to IMGT and were analyzed with immunoSEQ Analyzer, with only productive sequences retained. Clonality was computed as one minus Shannon entropy normalized by log2 of the number of productive unique sequences. Public and private clones were assessed among the 100 most prevalent clones of each patient and control. Clones were defined as Susac-specific if absent from the healthy and MS cohorts, from under 1,200 published viral clones and from other ImmuneACCESS disease sequences. TCRdb trimmed the raw reads at Q25, called clones with MiXCR and kept productive beta chains. Each CDR3 protein appears once, grouped with its most common genes and DNA. TCRdb, not the authors, supplied the V and J calls. Counted in this sample were hundreds of thousands of distinct CDR3 sequences; roughly nine tenths of them appeared once. 0.1% to 0.15% of the sample is in the top ten clones.

The full study reports these points: The number of individuals in the TCR sequencing and HLA analysis was acknowledged as relatively small.

With regard to this clonotype: The antigen this receptor binds is unknown. It has no much larger one-base neighbor in the sample; base qualities were not kept.

Peripheral blood CD8+ and CD4+ T cells from healthy donors, Susac syndrome patients and multiple sclerosis patients were profiled by high-throughput TCR beta sequencing. Treatment-naive patients with stable or active relapsing-remitting disease fulfilling revised McDonald criteria were used as multiple sclerosis controls. CD8+ TEMRA cells were enriched by FACS, while bulk CD8+ and CD4+ T cells were purified by magnetic negative isolation. Blood was collected in EDTA tubes and processed within 24 hours, with PBMCs isolated through density gradient centrifugation. PBMCs intended for TCR sequencing were frozen in liquid nitrogen and were later thawed in a 37 degrees C water bath. A purity of at least 90% was achieved for sorted or isolated CD4+, CD8+ and CD8+ TEMRA cells. The sequence came from a human donor with multiple sclerosis. Sequences were obtained from CD8+ T cells from PBMCs.

The DNA sequence is given as TGTGCCAGCAGCGTAGACAGCACTTCTACCGGGGAGCTGTTTTTT. Protein translation: CASSVDSTSTGELFF. In this chain, TRBV9 is recombined with TRBJ2-2; confidence is insufficient to name the D gene. V is clipped by 0 bases and J by 5 bases, and the sequence between their germline boundaries is 11 bases long. For CDR1 and CDR2, the germline V gene lists SGDLS and YYNGEE. From cysteine to phenylalanine, the CDR3 is 15 amino acids long. Only the CDR3 DNA stays, 45 bases, in frame from base 1.